This T cell receptor (beta chain) came from a study of tumor and adjacent non-tumor tissue in lung cancer. This CDR3 contains 18 residues. The ends lost 3 bases at V and 6 bases at J; junction bases unmatched: 13. CDR1 SGHNT and CDR2 YYREEE come from the germline V gene (reference sequence). This clonotype has ten or more counts. Three rounds of nested PCR, following a modified ARM-PCR protocol, produced the TCRbeta library. Via MiXCR, TCRdb re-called the multiplex PCR reads, giving one row per CDR3 protein. In the table there are 60,000 to 85,000 distinct CDR3 sequences, more than 65% of which are singletons. The template was RNA from unsorted bulk tissue. More than 3 cm separated this lung sample from the edge of the tumor.

The sequencing sample was made of distant non-tumor lung tissue. This sequence joins TRBV5-4 and TRBJ2-2, with 11 bases aligning to TRBD1. The clonotype was recovered from a man aged 55 to 70 with non-small cell lung cancer. The CDR3 coding sequence is TGTGCCAGCAGCTCATTCTCCGGGACAGGGGGACCCGCCGGGGAGCTGTTTTTT. It specifies CASSSFSGTGGPAGELFF.